The present entry profiles one TCR beta chain with its context. This sample is part of a study of blood T cell repertoires in COVID-19. Study-wide background: The United States, Italy and Spain supplied acute and convalescent COVID-19 samples. The analysed material was cDNA or gDNA that came from T cells, B-cell-depleted T cells, or PBMCs.

The germline gives CDR1 SGHRS, CDR2 YFSETQ. The V segment lost 4 bases and the J segment 6 bases; nucleotides outside the gene matches: 3. This CDR3 region has 12 residues. In the study's own analysis: Reference gene primer amplification yielded estimated nucleated cell counts. Data came from immunoSEQ multiplex PCR; TCRdb stores just in-frame clones and leaves some out. V and J calls and clone size are copied from that table; D and trimming were computed from the DNA. The repertoire holds some 190,000 clones, 84% seen once, with less than 20% in the top ten. The chain is built from TRBV5-1 and TRBJ1-2; the match to TRBD1 covers 7 bases. Specimen: peripheral blood. This sequence was found in a human donor in a cohort sampled during active COVID-19. The CDR3: CASSGQVDGYTF. The CDR3 DNA is TGCGCCAGCAGCGGACAGGTCGATGGCTACACCTTC.